The 4 T cell receptor beta chains below all came from one sample that was sequenced in a study of T cells in Graves' hyperthyroidism and ophthalmopathy. Template material for amplifying TCR beta CDR3 regions consisted of RNA transcripts. In the first-round RT-PCR of the TCR CDR3, the HTBI primer set was used. TCRdb re-called the multiplex PCR reads through MiXCR, storing one row per CDR3 protein. Of about half a million distinct CDR3 sequences detected, less than 25% appear once; the ten largest clones hold about a quarter. The sequencing input was blood. The receptor source for this set is a man in his late teens or twenties with Graves' hyperthyroidism.

This clonotype was counted at least ten times. The rearrangement links TRBV2 to TRBJ2-5, with 8 bases matching TRBD1. V gave up 5 bases and J gave up 5 bases; unmatched junction bases: 1. The germline V gene encodes CDR1 SNHLY and CDR2 FYNNEI. This CDR3 spans 12 amino acids. DNA of the CDR3: TGTGCCAGCAGTTGGACAGGGGAGACCCAGTACTTC. This sequence encodes CASSWTGETQYF.

This clonotype came up many times. The chain employs TRBV19 and TRBJ2-6; 7 positions match TRBD1. This CDR3 comprises 13 residues. Germline V gene data show CDR1 as LNHDA and CDR2 as SQIVND (reference sequence). Germline trimming cut 4 bases from V and 15 bases from J; bases unmatched to any gene: 9. The CDR3 DNA is TGTGCCAGTAGTACCGGGACAGTCTTTGGCCTGACTTTC. Translated, it gives CASSTGTVFGLTF. The full variable domain, in which reference TRBV19 and TRBJ2-6 provide the parts outside the CDR3, is DGGITQSPKYLFRKEGQNVTLSCEQNLNHDAMYWYRQDPGQGLRLIYYSQIVNDFQKGDIAEGYSVSREKKESFPLTVTSAQKNPTAFYLCASSTGTVFGLTFGAGSRLTVL.

This clonotype was seen only a few times. Germline is not matched at one junction end, which may reflect a read error. The genes are TRBV25-1 and TRBJ2-5; maybe TRBD1 (6 bases). The CDR3 is made up of 12 amino acids. Per the germline V gene, CDR1 is MGHDK and CDR2 is SYGVNS. CDR3 in amino acids: CASRMGAESQYF. The DNA for the CDR3 is TGTGCCAGCAGAATGGGGGCAGAGAGCCAGTACTTC.

This clonotype showed up many times. V and J are TRBV7-8 and TRBJ1-1; D perhaps matches TRBD1 (5 bases). Per germline, CDR1 SGHVS and CDR2 FQNEAQ. The CDR3 consists of 14 residues. V lost 8 bases to trimming and J lost 0 bases, with 13 bases between them. The chain's CDR3 is CASFPGDMNTEAFF. CDR3 bases: TGTGCCAGCTTTCCGGGGGATATGAACACTGAAGCTTTCTTT. Based on the CDR3 plus reference TRBV7-8 and TRBJ1-1, the full variable domain is GAGVSQSPRYKVAKRGQDVALRCDPISGHVSLFWYQQALGQGPEFLTYFQNEAQLDKSGLPSDRFFAERPEGSVSTLKIQRTQQEDSAVYLCASFPGDMNTEAFFGQGTRLTVV.